This T cell receptor (beta chain) was identified in a study of Graves' ophthalmopathy and Graves' hyperthyroidism. Study-level findings and limits: Most thyroid clonotypes expanded beyond 0.001 frequency were also found in blood.

In germline, CDR1 is SGHDT, CDR2 YYEEEE. Losses at the gene ends were 1 base for V and 4 bases for J; bases not matched to a gene: 3. This CDR3 region has 15 residues. Concerning this clonotype: Its antigen is not identified.

The sequenced template was RNA, covering the TCR beta CDR3 region. An opening RT-PCR round employed HTBI primers and preceded a second-round multiplex PCR. TCRdb analysed the multiplex PCR reads with MiXCR anew, one entry per CDR3 protein. Altogether 200,000 to 300,000 distinct CDR3 sequences are present, 45% being singletons, with the ten largest covering 40% to 55%. The sample was peripheral blood. This TCR derives from an adult man with Graves' ophthalmopathy. This chain connects TRBV5-6 to TRBJ2-5, with 11 positions matching TRBD1. The CDR3 protein is CASSLWTGGRETQYF. The CDR3 DNA follows: TGTGCCAGCAGCTTGTGGACAGGGGGCCGAGAGACCCAGTACTTC.